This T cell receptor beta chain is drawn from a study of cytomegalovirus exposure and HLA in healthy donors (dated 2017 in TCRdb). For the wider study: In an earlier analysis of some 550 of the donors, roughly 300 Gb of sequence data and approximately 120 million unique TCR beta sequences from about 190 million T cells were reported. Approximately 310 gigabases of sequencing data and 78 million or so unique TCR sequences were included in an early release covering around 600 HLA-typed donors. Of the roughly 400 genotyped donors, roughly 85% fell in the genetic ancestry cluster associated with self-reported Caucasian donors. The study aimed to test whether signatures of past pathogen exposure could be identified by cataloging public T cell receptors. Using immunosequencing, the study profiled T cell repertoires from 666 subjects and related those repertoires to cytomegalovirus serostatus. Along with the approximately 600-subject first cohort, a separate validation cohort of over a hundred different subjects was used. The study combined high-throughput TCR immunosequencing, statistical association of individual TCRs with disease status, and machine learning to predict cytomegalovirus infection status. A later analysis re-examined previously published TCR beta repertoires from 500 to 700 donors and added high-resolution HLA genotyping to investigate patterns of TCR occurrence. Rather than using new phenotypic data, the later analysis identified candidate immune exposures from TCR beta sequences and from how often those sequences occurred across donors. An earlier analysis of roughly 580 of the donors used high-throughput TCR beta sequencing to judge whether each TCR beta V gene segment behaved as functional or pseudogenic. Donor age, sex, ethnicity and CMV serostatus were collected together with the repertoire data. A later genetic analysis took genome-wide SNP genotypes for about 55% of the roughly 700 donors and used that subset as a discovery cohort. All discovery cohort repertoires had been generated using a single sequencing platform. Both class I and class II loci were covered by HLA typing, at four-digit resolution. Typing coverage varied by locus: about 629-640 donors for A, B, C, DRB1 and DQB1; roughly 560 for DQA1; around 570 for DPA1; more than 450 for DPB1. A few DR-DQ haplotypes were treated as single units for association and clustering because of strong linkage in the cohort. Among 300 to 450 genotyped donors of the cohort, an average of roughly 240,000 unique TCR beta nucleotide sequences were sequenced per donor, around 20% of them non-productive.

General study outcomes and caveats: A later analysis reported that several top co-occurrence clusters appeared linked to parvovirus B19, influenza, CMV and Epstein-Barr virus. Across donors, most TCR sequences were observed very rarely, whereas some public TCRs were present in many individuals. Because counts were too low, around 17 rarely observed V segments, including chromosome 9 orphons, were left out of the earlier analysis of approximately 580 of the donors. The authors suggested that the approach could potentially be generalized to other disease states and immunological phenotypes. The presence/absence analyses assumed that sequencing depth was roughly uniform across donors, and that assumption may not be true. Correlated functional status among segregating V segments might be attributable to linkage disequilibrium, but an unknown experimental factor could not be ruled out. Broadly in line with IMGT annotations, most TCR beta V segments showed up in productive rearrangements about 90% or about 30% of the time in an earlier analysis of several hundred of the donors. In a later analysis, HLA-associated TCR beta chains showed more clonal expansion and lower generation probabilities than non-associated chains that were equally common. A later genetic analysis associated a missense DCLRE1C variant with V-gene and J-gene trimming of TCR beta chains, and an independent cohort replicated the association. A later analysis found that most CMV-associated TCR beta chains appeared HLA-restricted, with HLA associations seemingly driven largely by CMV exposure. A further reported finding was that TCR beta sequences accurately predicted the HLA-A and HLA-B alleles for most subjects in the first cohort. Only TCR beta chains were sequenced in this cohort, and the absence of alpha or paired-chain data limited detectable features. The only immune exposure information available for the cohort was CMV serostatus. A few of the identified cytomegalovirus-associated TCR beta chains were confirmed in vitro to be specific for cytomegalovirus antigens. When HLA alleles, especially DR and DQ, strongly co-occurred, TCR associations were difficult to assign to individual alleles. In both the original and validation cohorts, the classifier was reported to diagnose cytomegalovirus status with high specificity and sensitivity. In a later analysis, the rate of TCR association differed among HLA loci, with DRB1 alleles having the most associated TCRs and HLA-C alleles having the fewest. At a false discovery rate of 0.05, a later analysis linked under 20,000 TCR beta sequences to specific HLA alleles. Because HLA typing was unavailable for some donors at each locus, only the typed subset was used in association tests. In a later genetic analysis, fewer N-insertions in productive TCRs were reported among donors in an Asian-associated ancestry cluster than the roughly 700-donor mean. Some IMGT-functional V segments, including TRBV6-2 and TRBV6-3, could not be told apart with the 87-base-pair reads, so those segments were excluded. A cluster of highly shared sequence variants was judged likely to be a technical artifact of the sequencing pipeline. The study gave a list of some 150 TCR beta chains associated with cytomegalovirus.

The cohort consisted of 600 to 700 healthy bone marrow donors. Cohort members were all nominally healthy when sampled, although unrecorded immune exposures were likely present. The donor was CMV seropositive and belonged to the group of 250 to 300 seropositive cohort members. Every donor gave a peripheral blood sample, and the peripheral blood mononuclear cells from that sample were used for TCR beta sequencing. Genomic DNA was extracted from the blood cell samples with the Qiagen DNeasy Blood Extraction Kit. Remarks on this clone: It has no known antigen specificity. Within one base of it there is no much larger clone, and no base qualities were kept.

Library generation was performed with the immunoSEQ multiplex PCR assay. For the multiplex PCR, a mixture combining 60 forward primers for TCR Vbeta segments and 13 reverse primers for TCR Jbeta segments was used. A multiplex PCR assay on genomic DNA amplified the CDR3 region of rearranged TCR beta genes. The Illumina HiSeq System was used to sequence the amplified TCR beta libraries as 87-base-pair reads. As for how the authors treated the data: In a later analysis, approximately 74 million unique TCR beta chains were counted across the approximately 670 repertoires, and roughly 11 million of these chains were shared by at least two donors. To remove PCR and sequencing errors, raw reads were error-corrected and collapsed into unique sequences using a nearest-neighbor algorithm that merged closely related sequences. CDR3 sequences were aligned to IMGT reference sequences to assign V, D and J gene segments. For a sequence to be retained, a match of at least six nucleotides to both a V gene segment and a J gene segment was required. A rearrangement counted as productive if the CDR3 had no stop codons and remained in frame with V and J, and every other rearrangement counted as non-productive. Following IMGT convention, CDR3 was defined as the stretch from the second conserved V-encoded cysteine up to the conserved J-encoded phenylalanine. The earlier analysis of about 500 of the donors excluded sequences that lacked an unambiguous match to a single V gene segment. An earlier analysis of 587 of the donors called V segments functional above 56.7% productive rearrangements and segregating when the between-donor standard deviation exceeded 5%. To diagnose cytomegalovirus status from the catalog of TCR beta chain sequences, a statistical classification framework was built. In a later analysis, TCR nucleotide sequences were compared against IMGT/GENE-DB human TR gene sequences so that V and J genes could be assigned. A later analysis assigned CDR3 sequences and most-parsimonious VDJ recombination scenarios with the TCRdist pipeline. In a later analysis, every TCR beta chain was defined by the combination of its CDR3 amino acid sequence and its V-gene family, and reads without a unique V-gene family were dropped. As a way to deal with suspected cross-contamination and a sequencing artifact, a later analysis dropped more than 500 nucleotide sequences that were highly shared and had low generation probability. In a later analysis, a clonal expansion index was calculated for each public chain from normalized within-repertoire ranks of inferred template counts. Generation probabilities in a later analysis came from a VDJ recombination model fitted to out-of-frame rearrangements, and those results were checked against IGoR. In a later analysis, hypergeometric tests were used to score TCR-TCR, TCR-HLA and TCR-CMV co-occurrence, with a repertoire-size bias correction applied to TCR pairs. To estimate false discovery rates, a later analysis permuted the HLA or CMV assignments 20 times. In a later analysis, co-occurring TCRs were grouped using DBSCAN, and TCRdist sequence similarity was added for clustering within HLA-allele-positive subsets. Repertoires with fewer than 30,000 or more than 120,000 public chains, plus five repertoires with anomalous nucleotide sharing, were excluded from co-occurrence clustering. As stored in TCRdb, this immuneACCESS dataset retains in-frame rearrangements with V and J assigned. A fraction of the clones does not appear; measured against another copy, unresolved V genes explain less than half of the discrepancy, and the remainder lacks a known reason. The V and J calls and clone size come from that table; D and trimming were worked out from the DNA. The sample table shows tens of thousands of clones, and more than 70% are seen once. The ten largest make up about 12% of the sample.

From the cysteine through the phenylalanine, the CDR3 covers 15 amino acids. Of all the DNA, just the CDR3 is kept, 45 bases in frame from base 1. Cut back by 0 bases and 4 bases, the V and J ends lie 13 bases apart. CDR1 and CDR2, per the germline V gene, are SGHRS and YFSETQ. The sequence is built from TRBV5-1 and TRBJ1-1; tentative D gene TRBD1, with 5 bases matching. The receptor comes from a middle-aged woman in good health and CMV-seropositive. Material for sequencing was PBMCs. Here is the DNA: TGCGCCAGCAGCTTGGAAGGTCGGGGGGGCACTGAAGCTTTCTTT. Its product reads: CASSLEGRGGTEAFF.